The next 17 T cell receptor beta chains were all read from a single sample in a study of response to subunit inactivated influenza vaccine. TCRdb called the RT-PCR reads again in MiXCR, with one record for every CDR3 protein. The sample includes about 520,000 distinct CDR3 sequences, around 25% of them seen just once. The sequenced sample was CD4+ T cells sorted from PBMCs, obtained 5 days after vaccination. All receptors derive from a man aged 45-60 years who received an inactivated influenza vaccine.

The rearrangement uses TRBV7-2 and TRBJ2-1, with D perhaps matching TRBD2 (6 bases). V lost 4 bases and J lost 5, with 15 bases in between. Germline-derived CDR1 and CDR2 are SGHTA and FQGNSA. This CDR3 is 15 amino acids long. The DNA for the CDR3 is TGTGCCAGCAGCTCCACCCGGGACTTGAACAATGAGCAGTTCTTC. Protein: CASSSTRDLNNEQFF. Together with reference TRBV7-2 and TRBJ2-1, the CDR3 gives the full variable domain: GAGVSQSPSNKVTEKGKDVELRCDPISGHTALYWYRQSLGQGLEFLIYFQGNSAPDKSGLPSDRFSAERTGGSVSTLTIQRTQQEDSAVYLCASSSTRDLNNEQFFGPGTRLTVL.

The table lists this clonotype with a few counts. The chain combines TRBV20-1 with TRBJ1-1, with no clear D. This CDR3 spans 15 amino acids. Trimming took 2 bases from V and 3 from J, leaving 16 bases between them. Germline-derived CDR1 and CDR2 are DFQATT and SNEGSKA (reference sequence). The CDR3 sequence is CSARQLRLGYTEAFF. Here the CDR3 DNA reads TGCAGTGCTAGACAGTTGCGGTTAGGGTACACTGAAGCTTTCTTT.

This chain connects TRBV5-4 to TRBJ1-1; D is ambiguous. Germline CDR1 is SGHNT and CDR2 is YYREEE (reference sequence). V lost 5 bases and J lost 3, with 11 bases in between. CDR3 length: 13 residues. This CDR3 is CASRAPQDTEAFF. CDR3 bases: TGTGCCAGCAGGGCCCCTCAGGACACTGAAGCTTTCTTT. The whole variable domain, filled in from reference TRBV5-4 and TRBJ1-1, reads ETGVTQSPTHLIKTRGQQVTLRCSSQSGHNTVSWYQQALGQGPQFIFQYYREEENGRGNFPPRFSGLQFPNYSSELNVNALELDDSALYLCASRAPQDTEAFFGQGTRLTVV.

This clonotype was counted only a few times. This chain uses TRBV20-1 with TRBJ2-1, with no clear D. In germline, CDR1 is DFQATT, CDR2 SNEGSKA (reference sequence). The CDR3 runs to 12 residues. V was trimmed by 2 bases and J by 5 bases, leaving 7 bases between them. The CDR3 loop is CSARLVNNEQFF. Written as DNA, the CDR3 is TGCAGTGCTAGATTGGTCAACAATGAGCAGTTCTTC.

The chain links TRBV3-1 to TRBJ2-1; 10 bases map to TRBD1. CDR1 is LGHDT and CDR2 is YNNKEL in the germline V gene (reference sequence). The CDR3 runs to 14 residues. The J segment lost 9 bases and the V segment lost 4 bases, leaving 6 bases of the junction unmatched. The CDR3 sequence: CASSPRQGAIEQFF. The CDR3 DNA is TGTGCCAGCAGCCCTCGACAGGGGGCCATTGAGCAGTTCTTC.

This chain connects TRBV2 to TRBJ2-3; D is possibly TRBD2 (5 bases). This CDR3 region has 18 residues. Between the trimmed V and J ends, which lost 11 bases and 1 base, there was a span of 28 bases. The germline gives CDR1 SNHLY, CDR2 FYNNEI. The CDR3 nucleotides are TGTGCCTTCAGTTTTTTGGGCCCGAGGGCTGACGGCACAGATACGCAGTATTTT. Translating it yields CAFSFLGPRADGTDTQYF.

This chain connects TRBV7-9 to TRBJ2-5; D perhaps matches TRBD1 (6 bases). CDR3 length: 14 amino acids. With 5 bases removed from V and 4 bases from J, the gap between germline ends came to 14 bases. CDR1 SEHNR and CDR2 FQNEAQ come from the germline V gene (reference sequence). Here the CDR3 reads CASSLPGVGETQYF. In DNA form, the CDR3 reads TGTGCCAGCAGCCTCCCAGGGGTAGGAGAGACCCAGTACTTC.

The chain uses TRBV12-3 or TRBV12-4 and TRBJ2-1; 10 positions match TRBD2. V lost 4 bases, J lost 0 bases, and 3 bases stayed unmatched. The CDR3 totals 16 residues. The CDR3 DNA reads TGTGCCAGCAGTTGGTCTAGCGGGAGCTCCTACAATGAGCAGTTCTTC. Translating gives CASSWSSGSSYNEQFF.

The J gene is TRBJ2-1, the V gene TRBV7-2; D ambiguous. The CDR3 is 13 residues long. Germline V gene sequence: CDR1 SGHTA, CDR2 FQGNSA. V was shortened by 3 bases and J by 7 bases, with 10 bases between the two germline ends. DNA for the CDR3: TGTGCCAGCAGCTTCATCCCCAAAAATGAGCAGTTCTTC. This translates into CASSFIPKNEQFF.

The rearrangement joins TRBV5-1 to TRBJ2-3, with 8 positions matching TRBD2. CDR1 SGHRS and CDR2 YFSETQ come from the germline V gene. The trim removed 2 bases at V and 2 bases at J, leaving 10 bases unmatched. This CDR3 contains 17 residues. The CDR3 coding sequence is TGCGCCAGCAGCTTCTCGGGGGGGCCAGGGGACACAGATACGCAGTATTTT. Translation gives CASSFSGGPGDTDTQYF.

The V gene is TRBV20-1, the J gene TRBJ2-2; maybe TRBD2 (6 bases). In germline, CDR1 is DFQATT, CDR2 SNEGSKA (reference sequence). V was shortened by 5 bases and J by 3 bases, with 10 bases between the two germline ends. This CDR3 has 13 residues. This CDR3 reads CSAQGLHTGELFF. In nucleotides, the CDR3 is TGCAGTGCTCAGGGACTGCACACCGGGGAGCTGTTTTTT.

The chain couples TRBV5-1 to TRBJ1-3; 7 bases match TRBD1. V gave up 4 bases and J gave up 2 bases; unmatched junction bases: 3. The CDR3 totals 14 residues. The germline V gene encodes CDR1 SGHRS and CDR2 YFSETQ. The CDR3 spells CASSTTGTGNTIYF. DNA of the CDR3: TGCGCCAGCAGCACGACAGGGACTGGAAACACCATATATTTT.

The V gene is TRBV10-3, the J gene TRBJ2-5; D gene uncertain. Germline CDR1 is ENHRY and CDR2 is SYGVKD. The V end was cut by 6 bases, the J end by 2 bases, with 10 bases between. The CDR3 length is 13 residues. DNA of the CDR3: TGTGCCATCAGCATGGGTCTACAAGAGACCCAGTACTTC. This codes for CAISMGLQETQYF.

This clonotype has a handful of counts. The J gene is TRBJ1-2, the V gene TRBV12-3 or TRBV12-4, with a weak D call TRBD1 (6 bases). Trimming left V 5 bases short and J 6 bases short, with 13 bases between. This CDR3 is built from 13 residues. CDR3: CASSRAGTHGYTF. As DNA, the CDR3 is TGTGCCAGCAGTAGAGCCGGGACACATGGCTACACCTTC.

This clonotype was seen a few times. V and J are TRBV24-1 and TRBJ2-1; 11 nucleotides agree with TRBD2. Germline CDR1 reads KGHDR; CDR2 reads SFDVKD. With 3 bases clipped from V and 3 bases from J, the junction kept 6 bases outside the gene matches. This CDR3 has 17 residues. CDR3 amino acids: CATSDGLAGGFYNEQFF. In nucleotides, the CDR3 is TGTGCCACCAGTGATGGATTAGCGGGAGGGTTCTACAATGAGCAGTTCTTC.

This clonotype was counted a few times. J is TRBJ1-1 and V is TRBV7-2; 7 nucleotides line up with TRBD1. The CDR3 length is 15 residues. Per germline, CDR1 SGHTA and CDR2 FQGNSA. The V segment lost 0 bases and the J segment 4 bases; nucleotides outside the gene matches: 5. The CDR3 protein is CASSLARGVGTEAFF. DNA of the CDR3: TGTGCCAGCAGCTTAGCCAGGGGGGTGGGCACTGAAGCTTTCTTT.

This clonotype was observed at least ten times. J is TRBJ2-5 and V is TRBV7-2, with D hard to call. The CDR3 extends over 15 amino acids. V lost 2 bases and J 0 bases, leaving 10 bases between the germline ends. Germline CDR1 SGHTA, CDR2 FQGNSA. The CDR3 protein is CASSLSVTHQETQYF. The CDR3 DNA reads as TGTGCCAGCAGCTTATCCGTGACTCACCAAGAGACCCAGTACTTC.